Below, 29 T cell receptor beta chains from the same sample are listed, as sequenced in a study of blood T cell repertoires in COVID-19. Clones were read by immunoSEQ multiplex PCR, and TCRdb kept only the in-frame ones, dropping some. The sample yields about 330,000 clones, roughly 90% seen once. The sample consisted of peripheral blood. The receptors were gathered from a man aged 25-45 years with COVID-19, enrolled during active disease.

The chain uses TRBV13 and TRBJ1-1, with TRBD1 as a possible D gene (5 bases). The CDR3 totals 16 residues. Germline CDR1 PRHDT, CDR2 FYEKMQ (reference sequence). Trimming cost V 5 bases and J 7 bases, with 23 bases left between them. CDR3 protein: CASSRPGGAANGEAFF. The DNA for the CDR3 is TGTGCCAGCAGCCGCCCTGGAGGGGCTGCAAACGGTGAAGCTTTCTTT.

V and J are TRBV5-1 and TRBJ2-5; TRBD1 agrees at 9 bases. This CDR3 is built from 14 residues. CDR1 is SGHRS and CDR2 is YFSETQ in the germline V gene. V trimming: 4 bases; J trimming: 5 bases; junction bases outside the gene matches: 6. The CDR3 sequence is CASSPRTGAETQYF. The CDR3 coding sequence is TGCGCCAGCAGCCCGCGGACAGGGGCCGAGACCCAGTACTTC.

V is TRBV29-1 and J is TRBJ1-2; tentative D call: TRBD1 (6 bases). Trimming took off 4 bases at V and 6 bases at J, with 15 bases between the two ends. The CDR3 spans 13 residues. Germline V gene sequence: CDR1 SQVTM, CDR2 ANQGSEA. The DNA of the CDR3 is TGCAGCGTTGTTAAACCGACAGGAGATGGCTACACCTTC. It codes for CSVVKPTGDGYTF.

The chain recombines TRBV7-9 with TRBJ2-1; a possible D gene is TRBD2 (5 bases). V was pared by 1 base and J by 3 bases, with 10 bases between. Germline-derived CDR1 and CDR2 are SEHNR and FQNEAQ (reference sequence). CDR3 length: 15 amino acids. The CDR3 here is CASSLDAGNYNEQFF. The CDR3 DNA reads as TGTGCCAGCAGCTTAGATGCGGGTAACTACAATGAGCAGTTCTTC.

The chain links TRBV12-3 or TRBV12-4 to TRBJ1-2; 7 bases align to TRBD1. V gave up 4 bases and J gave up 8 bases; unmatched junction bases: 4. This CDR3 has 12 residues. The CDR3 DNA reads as TGTGCCAGCAGTTCAGGGGGTTGGGGCTACACCTTC. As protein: CASSSGGWGYTF.

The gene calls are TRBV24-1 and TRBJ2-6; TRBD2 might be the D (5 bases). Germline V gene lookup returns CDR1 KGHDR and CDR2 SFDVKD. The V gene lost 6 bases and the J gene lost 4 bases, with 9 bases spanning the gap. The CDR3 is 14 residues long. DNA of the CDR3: TGTGCCACCAGTCGGGGAACGGGGGCCAACGTCCTGACTTTC. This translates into CATSRGTGANVLTF.

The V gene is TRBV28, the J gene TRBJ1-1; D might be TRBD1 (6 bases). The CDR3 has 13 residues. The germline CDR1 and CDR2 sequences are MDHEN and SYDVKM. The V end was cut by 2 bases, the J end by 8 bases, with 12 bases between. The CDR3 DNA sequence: TGTGCCAGCAGTTTACGTGCAGGGGTCGAAGCTTTCTTT. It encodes CASSLRAGVEAFF.

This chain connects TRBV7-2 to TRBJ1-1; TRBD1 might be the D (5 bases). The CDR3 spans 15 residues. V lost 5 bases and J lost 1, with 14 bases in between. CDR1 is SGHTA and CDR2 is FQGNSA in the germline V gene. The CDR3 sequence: CASSAWGGANTEAFF. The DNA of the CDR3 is TGTGCCAGCAGCGCCTGGGGGGGAGCGAACACTGAAGCTTTCTTT. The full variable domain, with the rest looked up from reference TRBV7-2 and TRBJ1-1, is GAGVSQSPSNKVTEKGKDVELRCDPISGHTALYWYRQSLGQGLEFLIYFQGNSAPDKSGLPSDRFSAERTGGSVSTLTIQRTQQEDSAVYLCASSAWGGANTEAFFGQGTRLTVV.

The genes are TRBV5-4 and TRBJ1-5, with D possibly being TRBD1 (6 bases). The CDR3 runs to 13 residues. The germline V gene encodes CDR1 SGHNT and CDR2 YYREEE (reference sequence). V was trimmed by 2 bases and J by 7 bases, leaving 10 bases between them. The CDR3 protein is CASSLQGLQPQHF. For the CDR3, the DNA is TGTGCCAGCAGCTTACAGGGTTTGCAGCCCCAGCATTTT.

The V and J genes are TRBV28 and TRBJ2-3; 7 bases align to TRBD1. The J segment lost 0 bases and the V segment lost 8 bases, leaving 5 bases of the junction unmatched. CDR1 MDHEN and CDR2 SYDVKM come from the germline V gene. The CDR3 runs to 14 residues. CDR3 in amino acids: CASEGQPSTDTQYF. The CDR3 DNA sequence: TGTGCCAGCGAGGGACAGCCTAGCACAGATACGCAGTATTTT.

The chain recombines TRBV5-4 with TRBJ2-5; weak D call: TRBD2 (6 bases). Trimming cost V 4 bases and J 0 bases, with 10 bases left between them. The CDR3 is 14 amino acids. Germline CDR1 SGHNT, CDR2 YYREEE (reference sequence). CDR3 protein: CASSIGLNQETQYF. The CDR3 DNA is TGTGCCAGCAGCATCGGACTAAACCAAGAGACCCAGTACTTC.

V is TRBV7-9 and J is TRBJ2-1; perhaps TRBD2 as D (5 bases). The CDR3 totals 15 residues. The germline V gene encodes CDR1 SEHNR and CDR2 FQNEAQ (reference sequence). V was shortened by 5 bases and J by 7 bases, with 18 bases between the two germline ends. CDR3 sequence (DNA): TGTGCCAGCAGCGGGCTAGCCGGATGGATAAATGAGCAGTTCTTC. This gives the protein CASSGLAGWINEQFF.

The CDR3 here is CASSYRASNQPQHF. Here the CDR3 DNA reads TGTGCCAGCAGTTACAGGGCTAGCAATCAGCCCCAGCATTTT. The rearrangement joins TRBV27 to TRBJ1-5; D may be TRBD1 (6 bases). CDR3 length: 14 amino acids. Germline CDR1 MNHEY, CDR2 SMNVEV (reference sequence). V was cut by 4 bases and J by 0 bases, with 7 bases left in between.

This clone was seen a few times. CDR3 region: CASSARTGENTEAFF. The CDR3, as DNA: TGTGCCAGCAGCGCCCGGACAGGAGAGAACACTGAAGCTTTCTTT. The J gene is TRBJ1-1, the V gene TRBV7-9, with 7 bases fitting TRBD1. This CDR3 is built from 15 residues. The V gene end was trimmed by 5 bases and the J gene end by 1 base; junction bases not matched to a gene: 7. Germline V CDR1 and CDR2: SEHNR, FQNEAQ (reference sequence).

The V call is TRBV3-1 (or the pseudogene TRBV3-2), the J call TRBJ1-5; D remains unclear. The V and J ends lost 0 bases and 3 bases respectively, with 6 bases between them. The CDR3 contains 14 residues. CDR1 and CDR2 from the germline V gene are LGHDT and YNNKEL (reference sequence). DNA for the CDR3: TGTGCCAGCAGCCAAGACAGTAACAATCAGCCCCAGCATTTT. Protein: CASSQDSNNQPQHF.

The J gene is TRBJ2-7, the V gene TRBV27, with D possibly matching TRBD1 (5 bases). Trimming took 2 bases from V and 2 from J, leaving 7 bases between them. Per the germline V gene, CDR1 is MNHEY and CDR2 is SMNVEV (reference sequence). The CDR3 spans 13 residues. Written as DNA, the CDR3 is TGTGCCAGCAGTTTACAGGGTACCTACGAGCAGTACTTC. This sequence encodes CASSLQGTYEQYF.

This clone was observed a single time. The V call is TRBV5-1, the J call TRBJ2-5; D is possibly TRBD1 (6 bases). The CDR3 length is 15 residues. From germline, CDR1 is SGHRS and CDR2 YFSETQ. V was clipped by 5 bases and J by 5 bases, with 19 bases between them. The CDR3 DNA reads TGCGCCAGCAGGGCCGCCGGGACAAGCGCTGAGACCCAGTACTTC. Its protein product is CASRAAGTSAETQYF.

As DNA, the CDR3 is TGTGCCATCAGTGAGGCGAAACCGGGACAGGGGATTTCACCCCTCCACTTT. Translation gives CAISEAKPGQGISPLHF. The chain has TRBV10-3 and TRBJ1-6; 10 bases are a match to TRBD1. Trimming took 2 bases from V and 9 from J; bases not matched to a gene: 10. The CDR3 has 17 residues. CDR1 and CDR2 (germline): ENHRY, SYGVKD.

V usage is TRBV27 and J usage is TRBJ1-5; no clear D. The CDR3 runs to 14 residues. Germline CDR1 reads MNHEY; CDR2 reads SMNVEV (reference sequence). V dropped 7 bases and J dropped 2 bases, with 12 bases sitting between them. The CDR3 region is CASKTGFGNQPQHF. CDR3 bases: TGTGCCAGCAAGACGGGGTTTGGCAATCAGCCCCAGCATTTT.

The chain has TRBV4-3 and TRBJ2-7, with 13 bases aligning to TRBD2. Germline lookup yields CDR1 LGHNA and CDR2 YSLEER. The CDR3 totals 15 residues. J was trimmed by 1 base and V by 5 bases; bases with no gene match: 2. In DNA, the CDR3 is TGCGCCAGCAGCTGGGGACTAGCGGGGTCCTACGAGCAGTACTTC. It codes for CASSWGLAGSYEQYF.

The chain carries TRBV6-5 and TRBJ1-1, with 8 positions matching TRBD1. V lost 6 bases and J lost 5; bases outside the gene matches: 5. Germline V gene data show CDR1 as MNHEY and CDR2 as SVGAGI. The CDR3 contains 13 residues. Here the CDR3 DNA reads TGTGCCAGCAGATTGACAGGGGTGACTGAAGCTTTCTTT. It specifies CASRLTGVTEAFF.

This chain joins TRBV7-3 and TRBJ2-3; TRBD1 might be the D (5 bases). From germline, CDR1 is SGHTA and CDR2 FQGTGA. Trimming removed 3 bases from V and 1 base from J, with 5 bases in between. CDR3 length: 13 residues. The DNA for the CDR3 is TGTGCCAGCAGCTTCAGGGGCACAGATACGCAGTATTTT. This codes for CASSFRGTDTQYF.

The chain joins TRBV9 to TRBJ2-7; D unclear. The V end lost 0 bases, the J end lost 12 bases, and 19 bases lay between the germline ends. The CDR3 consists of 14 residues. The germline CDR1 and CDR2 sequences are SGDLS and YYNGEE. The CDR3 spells CASSVVVPSRVGYF. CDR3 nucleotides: TGTGCCAGCAGCGTAGTAGTCCCCTCTCGGGTGGGGTACTTC.

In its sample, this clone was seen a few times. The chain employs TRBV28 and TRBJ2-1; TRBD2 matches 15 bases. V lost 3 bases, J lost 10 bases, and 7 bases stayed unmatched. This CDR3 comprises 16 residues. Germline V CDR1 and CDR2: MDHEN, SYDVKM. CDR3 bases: TGTGCCAGCAGTTTTGCCCGGGGACTAGCGGGAGGAGAGCAGTTCTTC. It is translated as CASSFARGLAGGEQFF.

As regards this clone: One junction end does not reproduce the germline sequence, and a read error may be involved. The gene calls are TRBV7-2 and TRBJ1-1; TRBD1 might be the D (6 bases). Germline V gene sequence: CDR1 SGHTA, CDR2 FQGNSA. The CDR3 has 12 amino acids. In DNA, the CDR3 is TGTGCCAGCAGCCCCCACAGGGAGAACCCCCCATTT. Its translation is CASSPHRENPPF.

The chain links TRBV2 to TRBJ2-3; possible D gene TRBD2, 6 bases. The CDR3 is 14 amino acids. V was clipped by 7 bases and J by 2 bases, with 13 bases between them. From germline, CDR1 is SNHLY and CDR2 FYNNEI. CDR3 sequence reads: CASTLEGATDTQYF. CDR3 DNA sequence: TGTGCCAGCACCCTGGAGGGCGCCACAGATACGCAGTATTTT.

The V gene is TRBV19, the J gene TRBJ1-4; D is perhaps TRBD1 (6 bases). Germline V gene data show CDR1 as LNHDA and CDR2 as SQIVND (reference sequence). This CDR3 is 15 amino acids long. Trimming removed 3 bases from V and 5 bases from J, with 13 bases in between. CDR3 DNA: TGTGCCAGTAGTATGGCCGGGACATCAAATGAAAAACTGTTTTTT. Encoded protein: CASSMAGTSNEKLFF.

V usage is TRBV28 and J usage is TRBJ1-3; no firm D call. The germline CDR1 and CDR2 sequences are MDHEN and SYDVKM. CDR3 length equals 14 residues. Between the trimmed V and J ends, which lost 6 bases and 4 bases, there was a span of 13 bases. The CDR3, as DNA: TGTGCCAGCAGAAACGCGGATGCGGGAAACACCATATATTTT. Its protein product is CASRNADAGNTIYF.

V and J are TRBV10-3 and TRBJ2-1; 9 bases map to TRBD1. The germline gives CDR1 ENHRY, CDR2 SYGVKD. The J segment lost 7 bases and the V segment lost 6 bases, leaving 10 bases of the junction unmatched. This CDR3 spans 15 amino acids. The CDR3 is CAIRGQGGAGNEQFF. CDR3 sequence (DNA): TGTGCCATCAGGGGACAGGGAGGTGCAGGGAATGAGCAGTTCTTC.